The T cell receptor beta chain under discussion was sequenced for a study of blood T cell repertoires in COVID-19. Study information: Sites across the United States, Italy and Spain contributed samples from acute and convalescent COVID-19. PBMCs, B-cell-depleted T cells, or T cells provided the cDNA or gDNA that made up the material.

The Seattle patients, enrolled during active infection, were followed longitudinally. Some clones are missing from TCRdb's copy, which holds only in-frame ones; the method was immunoSEQ multiplex PCR. Of some 310,000 clones listed, 90% were seen once; the top ten hold 0.8% to 1.3%. The CDR3 spans 15 residues. The V segment lost 4 bases and the J segment 5 bases; nucleotides outside the gene matches: 8. Germline loops: CDR1 MNHEY, CDR2 SVGAGI. This clonotype was sampled from a woman aged 40-49 years with COVID-19, enrolled during active disease. J is TRBJ2-3 and V is TRBV6-5; TRBD2 aligns across 8 bases. The sample was peripheral blood. The DNA for the CDR3 is TGTGCCAGCAGTTTTAGCGGGATAGGGGGAGATACGCAGTATTTT. It codes for CASSFSGIGGDTQYF.